This TCR beta chain appears in the sequencing data of a study of human T cells and chemical hapten exposure. TCRdb re-derived calls from the 5' RACE reads in MiXCR, one entry per CDR3 protein. The sample records about 140,000 distinct CDR3 sequences, roughly 4% being singletons. Extraction yielded total RNA from whole blood (unfractionated). There are many counts of this clonotype. The TCR sequence derives from a female donor in good health.

The CDR3 reads CASSLVTYITDTQYF. Written as DNA, the CDR3 is TGTGCCAGCAGTTTAGTAACTTATATCACAGATACGCAGTATTTT. The chain uses TRBV12-3 or TRBV12-4 and TRBJ2-3, with D unclear. Between the trimmed V and J ends, which lost 1 base and 2 bases, there was a span of 10 bases. This CDR3 comprises 15 residues.